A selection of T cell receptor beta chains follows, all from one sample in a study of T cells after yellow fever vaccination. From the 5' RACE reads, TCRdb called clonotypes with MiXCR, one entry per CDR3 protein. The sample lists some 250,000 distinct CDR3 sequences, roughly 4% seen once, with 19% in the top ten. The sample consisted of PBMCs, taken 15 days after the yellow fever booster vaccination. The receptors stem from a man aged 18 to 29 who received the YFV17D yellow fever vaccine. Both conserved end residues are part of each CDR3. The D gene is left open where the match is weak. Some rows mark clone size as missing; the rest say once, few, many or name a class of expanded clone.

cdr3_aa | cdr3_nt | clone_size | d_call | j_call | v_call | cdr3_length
CASSFGNGPNEKLFF | TGTGCCAGCAGTTTTGGGAACGGCCCCAATGAAAAACTGTTTTTT | many | . | TRBJ1-4 | TRBV12-3/TRBV12-4 | 15
CASSQSQQGSGNTIYF | TGCGCCAGCAGCCAAAGTCAACAGGGATCTGGAAACACCATATATTTT | . | . | TRBJ1-3 | TRBV4-1 | 16
CRVEGLAGGNEQFF | TGCAGGGTCGAGGGACTAGCGGGGGGCAATGAGCAGTTCTTC | many | TRBD2 | TRBJ2-1 | TRBV20-1 | 14
CASSSLAGGVNEQFF | TGTGCCAGCAGCTCACTAGCGGGGGGCGTGAATGAGCAGTTCTTC | many | TRBD2 | TRBJ2-1 | TRBV5-4 | 15
CSVEALSSGGRNEQFF | TGCAGCGTTGAAGCTCTTTCCAGCGGGGGTAGGAATGAGCAGTTCTTC | many | TRBD2 | TRBJ2-1 | TRBV29-1 | 16
CSAADDQGEETQYF | TGCAGTGCTGCAGACGACCAGGGGGAAGAGACCCAGTACTTC | many | TRBD1 | TRBJ2-5 | TRBV20-1 | 14
CASSIDPGRAREAFF | TGTGCCAGTAGTATAGATCCGGGGCGGGCCCGTGAAGCTTTCTTT | many | . | TRBJ1-1 | TRBV19 | 15
CASRNGTPNTGELFF | TGTGCCAGCAGAAATGGGACACCGAACACCGGGGAGCTGTTTTTT | many | . | TRBJ2-2 | TRBV7-9 | 15
CASSPSGDTSYEQYF | TGTGCCAGCAGCCCTAGCGGGGATACCTCCTACGAGCAGTACTTC | many | TRBD2 | TRBJ2-7 | TRBV12-3/TRBV12-4 | 15
CSARRTGTGVSGELFF | TGCAGTGCTAGAAGAACCGGGACAGGGGTTAGCGGGGAGCTGTTTTTT | many | TRBD1 | TRBJ2-2 | TRBV20-1 | 16
CATAAEFSGGYTF | TGTGCCACCGCGGCGGAATTTTCGGGTGGCTACACCTTC | many | . | TRBJ1-2 | TRBV27 | 13
CAIKEIRGQAAAFF | TGTGCCATCAAGGAAATCCGGGGACAGGCGGCGGCTTTCTTT | many | TRBD1 | TRBJ1-1 | TRBV10-3 | 14
CASRQGGTAQETQYF | TGCGCCAGCAGGCAAGGAGGGACGGCCCAAGAGACCCAGTACTTC | many | . | TRBJ2-5 | TRBV5-1 | 15
CASSFSGSARGEETQYF | TGTGCCAGCAGTTTTTCGGGAAGCGCCCGGGGAGAAGAGACCCAGTACTTC | . | . | TRBJ2-5 | TRBV12-3/TRBV12-4 | 17
CASSQDDIFGARGQGQPQHF | TGCGCCAGCAGCCAGGACGACATTTTTGGGGCCAGGGGGCAGGGTCAGCCCCAGCATTTT | many | TRBD1 | TRBJ1-5 | TRBV4-3 | 20
CASSLALGPDGYTF | TGCGCCAGCAGCTTGGCCTTGGGGCCGGATGGCTACACCTTC | many | . | TRBJ1-2 | TRBV5-1 | 14
CASSTRSGGLMNEQFF | TGCGCCAGCAGCACCCGTAGCGGGGGGCTTATGAATGAGCAGTTCTTC | many | TRBD2 | TRBJ2-1 | TRBV4-1 | 16
CSARTGNTIYF | TGCAGTGCAAGGACCGGAAACACCATATATTTT | . | . | TRBJ1-3 | TRBV20-1 | 11
CASSYRGITGELFF | TGTGCCAGCAGTTACCGGGGGATTACCGGGGAGCTGTTTTTT | many | . | TRBJ2-2 | TRBV6-5 | 14
CASSLETGGSQPQHF | TGCGCCAGCAGCTTGGAAACAGGGGGCAGTCAGCCCCAGCATTTT | few | TRBD1 | TRBJ1-5 | TRBV5-1 | 15
CASSLARGRMEAFF | TGTGCCAGCAGCTTAGCCAGGGGCCGGATGGAAGCTTTCTTT | many | . | TRBJ1-1 | TRBV7-8 | 14
CATSKWSQGNEKLFF | TGTGCCACCAGCAAGTGGAGTCAGGGGAATGAAAAACTGTTTTTT | many | . | TRBJ1-4 | TRBV15 | 15
CASSITAGDYNEQFF | TGTGCCAGTAGTATAACGGCGGGGGACTACAATGAGCAGTTCTTC | many | TRBD2 | TRBJ2-1 | TRBV19 | 15
CSVEYRGSYGYTF | TGCAGCGTTGAGTACAGGGGAAGCTATGGCTACACCTTC | many | TRBD1 | TRBJ1-2 | TRBV29-1 | 13
CASSLNRPGLPRDTQYF | TGTGCCAGCAGCTTAAATCGCCCGGGACTTCCCCGAGATACGCAGTATTTT | many | . | TRBJ2-3 | TRBV7-3 | 17
CASSAYGTDPYEQYF | TGTGCCAGCAGCGCCTACGGGACAGACCCCTACGAGCAGTACTTC | many | TRBD1 | TRBJ2-7 | TRBV12-3/TRBV12-4 | 15
CASSLDMGNQPQHF | TGTGCCAGCAGCTTAGACATGGGCAATCAGCCCCAGCATTTT | many | . | TRBJ1-5 | TRBV11-2 | 14
CASSRDRVGNTEAFF | TGTGCCAGCAGTCGGGACAGGGTTGGGAACACTGAAGCTTTCTTT | many | TRBD1 | TRBJ1-1 | TRBV6-5 | 15
CASSPDRTNTEAFF | TGCGCCAGCAGTCCCGACAGGACTAATACTGAAGCTTTCTTT | many | . | TRBJ1-1 | TRBV5-1 | 14
CASRDLRGAWSYEQYF | TGTGCCAGCAGGGATCTTAGAGGGGCGTGGTCCTACGAGCAGTACTTC | many | . | TRBJ2-7 | TRBV7-8 | 16
CSVPPQRDTQYF | TGCAGTGTCCCTCCCCAGCGAGATACGCAGTATTTT | many | . | TRBJ2-3 | TRBV20-1 | 12